A selection of T cell receptor beta chains follows, all from one sample in a study of chemoradiotherapy in HPV16-positive cancers. Method: immunoSEQ multiplex PCR; TCRdb's copy keeps in-frame clones and lacks some. The sample has around 33,000 clones, 88% seen once. Source: blood, taken from a patient who underwent chemoradiotherapy. Source of these receptors: a human donor with HPV-associated anogenital cancer. The CDR3 runs from the conserved cysteine through the conserved F or W. A D gene is named only where the DNA matches it firmly. Some rows have no size entry. The others give once, few or many, or a class for an expanded clone.

v_gene	d_gene	j_gene	abundance	CDR3nt	CDR3aa
TRBV20-1	TRBD1	TRBJ1-2	-	TGCAGTCCTGAACAGGGGGGAAGCTACACCTTC	CSPEQGGSYTF
TRBV10-3	TRBD1	TRBJ1-4	-	TGTGCCATCAGTGAGACAGGGGCAACTAATGAAAAACTGTTTTTT	CAISETGATNEKLFF
TRBV11-2	-	TRBJ2-2	few	TGTGCCAGCAGCTCTCAGGGCACCGGGGAGCTGTTTTTT	CASSSQGTGELFF
TRBV15	TRBD2	TRBJ2-1	-	TGTGCCACCAGCAGAGAAAGCGGGGGGGTGTTTATGAATGAGCAGTTCTTC	CATSRESGGVFMNEQFF
TRBV5-4	-	TRBJ1-1	-	TGTGCCAGCAGCTTGGGGGCCACTGAAGCTTTCTTT	CASSLGATEAFF
TRBV5-4	TRBD1	TRBJ2-7	-	TGTGCCAGCAGCTTGGGGGACAGGGGATACGAGCAGTACTTC	CASSLGDRGYEQYF
TRBV7-9	TRBD2	TRBJ2-3	-	TGTGCCAGCAGCCTACTCGGGACTAGCGGCACAGATACGCAGTATTTT	CASSLLGTSGTDTQYF
TRBV28	TRBD2	TRBJ2-7	-	TGTGCCAGCAGTTTACTAGGGACTAGCGGGAGCTCCTACGAGCAGTACTTC	CASSLLGTSGSSYEQYF
TRBV19	-	TRBJ1-1	-	TGTGCCAGTAGTATTTGGGGGAAGACTGAAGCTTTCTTT	CASSIWGKTEAFF
TRBV4-1	TRBD1	TRBJ1-6	once	TGCGCCAGCAGCCGGACAGGACTTAATTCACCCCTCCACTTT	CASSRTGLNSPLHF
TRBV27	-	TRBJ1-2	-	TGTGCCAGCAGTTTATCGGGGCGGTACTATGGCTACACCTTC	CASSLSGRYYGYTF
TRBV7-9	TRBD1	TRBJ2-5	-	TGTGCCAGCAGCTTAGTCGGACAGGGCCCCTCCAAGGAGACCCAGTACTTC	CASSLVGQGPSKETQYF
TRBV29-1	-	TRBJ2-5	few	TGCAGCGTTGAAAAGGGGTCCCTCAGGAGAGAGACCCAGTACTTC	CSVEKGSLRRETQYF
TRBV5-1	-	TRBJ1-3	-	TGCGCCAGCAATCTGGACAGAGGAGGGTTCTCTGGAAACACCATATATTTT	CASNLDRGGFSGNTIYF
TRBV7-9	-	TRBJ1-5	-	TGTGCCAGCAGTCCGTGGGCAACCAATCAGCCCCAGCATTTT	CASSPWATNQPQHF
TRBV19	-	TRBJ2-7	few	TGTGCCAGTAGTATAGGGCAGGTGGGCTCCTACGAGCAGTACTTC	CASSIGQVGSYEQYF
TRBV9	-	TRBJ1-2	-	TGTGCCAGCAGCGGCCTGACCAGGGGCTATGGCTACACCTTC	CASSGLTRGYGYTF
TRBV10-2	-	TRBJ1-2	once	TGCGCCAGCAGTGACCTTTATAACTATGGCTACACCTTC	CASSDLYNYGYTF
TRBV14	-	TRBJ1-1	-	TGTGCCAGCAGCCAAGAAAAGCCAGGGAGGTCCACTGAAGCTTTCTTT	CASSQEKPGRSTEAFF
TRBV11-2	-	TRBJ2-5	-	TGTGCCAGCAGCTTAAAACAGTTCAGGGAAGAGACCCAGTACTTC	CASSLKQFREETQYF
TRBV6-6	-	TRBJ2-1	-	TGTGCCAGCAGCCTCCCCTCCAATGAGCAGTTCTTC	CASSLPSNEQFF
TRBV6-4	-	TRBJ1-1	-	TGTGCCAGCAGTGCTGGAGCGCGCACTGAAGCTTTCTTT	CASSAGARTEAFF
TRBV5-1	-	TRBJ2-7	-	TGCGCCAGCAGCTCGTCGAGGTACGAGCAGTACTTC	CASSSSRYEQYF
TRBV28	TRBD2	TRBJ2-7	-	TGTGCCAGCAGTCCCGGACTAGCGGATTCCTACGAGCAGTACTTC	CASSPGLADSYEQYF
TRBV28	TRBD2	TRBJ2-5	-	TGTGCCAGCAGTTTTAGTGGGGCAGCGGGAGAGGCGGAGACCCAGTACTTC	CASSFSGAAGEAETQYF
TRBV7-2	TRBD1	TRBJ1-2	-	TGTGCCAGCATTCAGGGGGCATGGAGTGGCTACACCTTC	CASIQGAWSGYTF
TRBV27	TRBD1	TRBJ1-1	few	TGTGCCAGCAGCTCACAGGGGGCCACCGGGGACACTGAAGCTTTCTTT	CASSSQGATGDTEAFF
TRBV27	-	TRBJ1-1	-	TGTGCCAGCAGTTATTCCCAGGCGACCTACACTGAAGCTTTCTTT	CASSYSQATYTEAFF
TRBV4-1	-	TRBJ1-1	-	TGCGCCAGCAGCCAACCCGGGTTTCACACTGAAGCTTTCTTT	CASSQPGFHTEAFF
TRBV5-4	-	TRBJ1-2	-	TGTGCCAGCAGCTCTGACGTTCTTCGATTCTATGGCTACACCTTC	CASSSDVLRFYGYTF
TRBV6-1	-	TRBJ2-7	-	TGTGCCAGCAGTGAACAGGTCTACGAGCAGTACTTC	CASSEQVYEQYF
TRBV10-1	-	TRBJ2-1	-	TGCGCCAGCAGTGATCCGCAGACGGGGATGGTCTTC	CASSDPQTGMVF
TRBV21-1	-	TRBJ2-7	-	TGTGCCAGCAGCGCGCGGGGATCTCTCTCCTACGAGCAGTACTTC	CASSARGSLSYEQYF
TRBV28	-	TRBJ1-1	-	TGTGCCAGCAGACCCCCCGACAGGTGGAACACTGAAGCTTTCTTT	CASRPPDRWNTEAFF
TRBV7-6	-	TRBJ1-1	-	TGTGCCAGCAGCTTAGATAGGGCCAATACAGGGAGAACCACTGAAGCTTTCTTT	CASSLDRANTGRTTEAFF
TRBV6-1	-	TRBJ1-2	-	TGTGCCAGCACTTTGGAGCTCTATGGCTACACCTTC	CASTLELYGYTF
TRBV5-6	-	TRBJ1-4	-	TGTGCCAGCAGCTTGCCCCGGGGGTTGGGTAATGAAAAACTGTTTTTT	CASSLPRGLGNEKLFF
TRBV2	-	TRBJ1-1	-	TGTGCCAGCGGCAAGTCGGCGAACACTGAAGCTTTCTTT	CASGKSANTEAFF
TRBV5-1	-	TRBJ2-7	-	TGCGCCCGCAGCTCGGGGGGCGGGGGACCGACGGGGTACGAGCAGTACTTC	CARSSGGGGPTGYEQYF
TRBV5-1	-	TRBJ1-1	-	TGCGCCAGCAGCTTAGAGGTGGGCACTGAAGCTTTCTTT	CASSLEVGTEAFF
TRBV9	-	TRBJ2-7	-	TGTGCCAGCAGCGTAGGCCCGGGAGTCTCCTACGAGCAGTACTTC	CASSVGPGVSYEQYF
TRBV6-1	-	TRBJ1-5	few	TGTGCCAGCAGTGACCGGGGAAATCAGCCCCAGCATTTT	CASSDRGNQPQHF
TRBV2	TRBD2	TRBJ2-5	-	TGTGCCACCCGACCAGATCTAGCGGGAGGAGAGACCCAGTACTTC	CATRPDLAGGETQYF
TRBV7-9	TRBD2	TRBJ2-3	-	TGTGCCAGCAGCTTAGTAGCGGGGGGATGGACAGATACGCAGTATTTT	CASSLVAGGWTDTQYF
TRBV2	-	TRBJ2-7	-	TGTGCCAGCAGGAAAGACAGAGGGCCCTACGAGCAGTACTTC	CASRKDRGPYEQYF
TRBV4-1	-	TRBJ1-1	-	TGCGCCAGCAGCCAAGACAGGGCCGATAACACTGAAGCTTTCTTT	CASSQDRADNTEAFF
TRBV5-6	TRBD1	TRBJ1-1	-	TGTGCCAGCAGCGGTTGGACAGGGGGTGGAGGCACTGAAGCTTTCTTT	CASSGWTGGGGTEAFF
TRBV6-5	-	TRBJ2-2	-	TGTGCCAGCGGCACCGGGGAGCTGTTTTTT	CASGTGELFF
TRBV7-6	-	TRBJ2-1	-	TGTGCCAGCAGCCCGAGCCGTTACAATGAGCAGTTCTTC	CASSPSRYNEQFF
TRBV15	-	TRBJ2-5	-	TGTGCCACCAGCAGCATAGTGGGGTGGAATAGGGCGGAAGAGACCCAGTACTTC	CATSSIVGWNRAEETQYF
TRBV28	-	TRBJ2-7	once	TGTGCCAGCAAAAACAGGGTTTGGTACGAGCAGTACTTC	CASKNRVWYEQYF
TRBV11-2	-	TRBJ1-2	-	TGTGCCAGCAGCTTGCAAGGGGGCTATGGCTACACCTTC	CASSLQGGYGYTF
TRBV11-2	TRBD1	TRBJ1-2	once	TGTGCCAGCAGCTTAGGGACAGGGGACTATGGCTACACCTTC	CASSLGTGDYGYTF
TRBV19	-	TRBJ1-2	-	TGTGCCAGTAGGGACGTAGGGGGCTATGGCTACACCTTC	CASRDVGGYGYTF
TRBV5-8	TRBD1	TRBJ2-5	once	TGTGCCAGCAGCTTGGCCGGACAGGGGGAGACCCAGTACTTC	CASSLAGQGETQYF
TRBV11-2	-	TRBJ1-2	-	TGTGCCAGCAGCTTACAGGGCTATGAGGCTAACTATGGCTACACCTTC	CASSLQGYEANYGYTF
TRBV6-6	TRBD2	TRBJ2-7	-	TGTGCCAGCAGCCCACGGGGGGGCTACCACGAGCAGTACTTC	CASSPRGGYHEQYF
TRBV10-3	TRBD2	TRBJ2-2	-	TGTGCCATCAGGTCAGCTCTCACTAGCGCGAACACCGGGGAGCTGTTTTTT	CAIRSALTSANTGELFF
TRBV6-5	-	TRBJ1-6	-	TGTGCCAGCAGTTCCTCACGGAGGGATTCACCCCTCCACTTT	CASSSSRRDSPLHF